These 16 T cell receptor beta chains came from one sample sequenced in a study of cytotoxic CD8 clonotypes in ibrutinib-treated CLL. Profiling relied on immunoSEQ multiplex PCR, and the TCRdb table lists in-frame clones only, not all of them. The sample has more than 300,000 clones; roughly 85% are singletons. The source material was PBMCs, sampled before ibrutinib treatment. The receptor source for this set is a human donor with chronic lymphocytic leukemia.

The chain couples TRBV5-6 to TRBJ2-7, with 13 positions matching TRBD2. After removal of 3 bases from V and 2 bases from J, the junction contained 11 bases not matched to a gene. Per germline, CDR1 SGHDT and CDR2 YYEEEE. This CDR3 region has 18 residues. The CDR3, as DNA: TGTGCCAGCAGCTCCCCCGGGACTAGCGGGGTACCCGCCTACGAGCAGTACTTC. Its translation: CASSSPGTSGVPAYEQYF.

The chain combines TRBV15 with TRBJ2-7; 15 bases are a match to TRBD2. Germline V gene lookup returns CDR1 LNHNV and CDR2 YYDKDF (reference sequence). This CDR3 has 16 amino acids. V was pared by 1 base and J by 7 bases, with 5 bases of the junction left unmatched. The chain's CDR3 is CATSRGGTSGRREQYF. The CDR3 bases are TGTGCCACCAGCAGAGGAGGGACTAGCGGGAGGCGGGAGCAGTACTTC.

This clone is a singleton in its sample. The chain carries TRBV9 and TRBJ2-7; D is undetermined. The CDR3 has 14 residues. V was cut by 0 bases and J by 5 bases, with 12 bases left in between. CDR1 and CDR2 (germline): SGDLS, YYNGEE. Here the CDR3 reads CASSVAISRDEQYF. DNA of the CDR3: TGTGCCAGCAGCGTAGCTATTAGCCGTGACGAGCAGTACTTC.

The rearrangement joins TRBV6-1 to TRBJ2-7, with 14 bases that match TRBD2. Germline V gives CDR1 MNHNS, CDR2 SASEGT. Trimming at V came to 2 bases and at J to 6 bases, leaving 9 bases not matched to a gene. The CDR3 sequence is 17 residues long. The CDR3 bases are TGTGCCAGCAGTGAAATTCGGCATGGACTAGCGGGAGGCGAGCAGTACTTC. This encodes CASSEIRHGLAGGEQYF.

The sample holds a few counts of this clone. V and J are TRBV2 and TRBJ1-4; D is perhaps TRBD1 (5 bases). The germline gives CDR1 SNHLY, CDR2 FYNNEI. There are 12 residues in the CDR3. The V end was cut by 6 bases, the J end by 6 bases, with 8 bases between. The CDR3 spells CASRAGHEKLFF. The DNA for the CDR3 is TGTGCCAGCAGGGCAGGGCATGAAAAACTGTTTTTT.

This clone was recorded only once. V is TRBV5-4 and J is TRBJ1-3; D is ambiguous. V dropped 0 bases and J dropped 0 bases, with 7 bases sitting between them. Germline loops: CDR1 SGHNT, CDR2 YYREEE (reference sequence). The length of the CDR3 is 15 residues. The CDR3 DNA follows: TGTGCCAGCAGCTTGGAGGCACGCTCTGGAAACACCATATATTTT. Protein product: CASSLEARSGNTIYF.

V and J are TRBV7-3 and TRBJ2-2; D gene unclear. Per the germline V gene, CDR1 is SGHTA and CDR2 is FQGTGA. CDR3 length: 23 amino acids. V was cut by 1 base and J by 1 base, with 31 bases left in between. CDR3 in amino acids: CASSLNVMGRAQLPIENTGELFF. The CDR3 DNA follows: TGTGCCAGCAGCTTAAATGTGATGGGCAGAGCCCAACTCCCCATAGAGAACACCGGGGAGCTGTTTTTT.

This chain links TRBV19 with TRBJ1-5; TRBD1 agrees at 9 bases. V trimming: 5 bases; J trimming: 3 bases; junction bases outside the gene matches: 8. CDR3 length: 16 amino acids. CDR1 is LNHDA, CDR2 SQIVND, per germline (reference sequence). The DNA for the CDR3 is TGTGCCAGTAGTGATCCGGGACAGGGAATCAATCAGCCCCAGCATTTT. Its translation: CASSDPGQGINQPQHF. Combining the CDR3 with reference TRBV19 and TRBJ1-5 gives the whole variable domain DGGITQSPKYLFRKEGQNVTLSCEQNLNHDAMYWYRQDPGQGLRLIYYSQIVNDFQKGDIAEGYSVSREKKESFPLTVTSAQKNPTAFYLCASSDPGQGINQPQHFGDGTRLSIL.

J is TRBJ2-5 and V is TRBV7-3, with D tentatively TRBD1 or TRBD2 (5 bases each). The CDR3 runs to 13 residues. The V gene lost 7 bases and the J gene lost 7 bases, with 16 bases spanning the gap. In germline, CDR1 is SGHTA, CDR2 FQGTGA. Here the CDR3 reads CASIPGLRGTQYF. The CDR3 DNA reads as TGTGCCAGCATCCCGGGGCTTAGGGGGACCCAGTACTTC.

The rearrangement joins TRBV30 to TRBJ2-1; 7 nucleotides agree with TRBD1. CDR3 length: 14 residues. V was pared by 2 bases and J by 6 bases, with 7 bases of the junction left unmatched. Germline CDR1 GTSNPN, CDR2 SVGIG (reference sequence). For the CDR3, the DNA is TGTGCCTGGAGTTTTGGACAGGCGACCAATGAGCAGTTCTTC. Amino acids: CAWSFGQATNEQFF. The full variable domain, completed using reference TRBV30 and TRBJ2-1, is SQTIHQWPATLVQPVGSPLSLECTVEGTSNPNLYWYRQAAGRGLQLLFYSVGIGQISSEVPQNLSASRPQDRQFILSSKKLLLSDSGFYLCAWSFGQATNEQFFGPGTRLTVL.

J is TRBJ1-2 and V is TRBV5-4; D is unresolved. CDR1 is SGHNT and CDR2 is YYREEE in the germline V gene (reference sequence). With 1 base removed from V and 5 bases from J, the gap between germline ends came to 12 bases. The CDR3 extends over 14 amino acids. The CDR3: CASSLRVMEYGYTF. DNA for the CDR3: TGTGCCAGCAGCTTGAGGGTTATGGAGTATGGCTACACCTTC.

V gene TRBV13 combines with J gene TRBJ2-6; TRBD1 matches 7 bases. The junction had 8 bases not matched to a gene; V was cut back by 1 base and J by 2 bases. CDR1 and CDR2 (germline): PRHDT, FYEKMQ (reference sequence). The CDR3 runs to 18 residues. In nucleotides, the CDR3 is TGTGCCAGCAGCTTAGACAGGGGTCGTACGGCTGGGGCCAACGTCCTGACTTTC. Protein: CASSLDRGRTAGANVLTF.

The chain is built from TRBV4-3 and TRBJ2-3, with 9 bases fitting TRBD1. Germline assignment: CDR1 LGHNA and CDR2 YSLEER. This CDR3 is built from 17 residues. Unmatched junction bases numbered 7, after V lost 0 bases and J lost 3 bases. CDR3 sequence: CASSQDLHRGQTDTQYF. CDR3 bases: TGCGCCAGCAGCCAAGATCTTCACAGGGGGCAGACAGATACGCAGTATTTT.

This clone turned up a few times. Written as DNA, the CDR3 is TGTGCCAGCAGTTCACACGACAGGGGCCAAGAGACCCAGTACTTC. Residues: CASSSHDRGQETQYF. The chain couples TRBV6-6 to TRBJ2-5; 8 bases are a match to TRBD1. Germline V gene lookup returns CDR1 MNHNY and CDR2 SVGAGI (reference sequence). Trimming removed 4 bases from V and 1 base from J; junction bases left unmatched: 5. The CDR3 totals 15 residues.

This chain uses TRBV4-3 with TRBJ2-1; 12 bases align to TRBD2. The CDR3 totals 16 residues. Trimming removed 0 bases from V and 9 bases from J; junction bases left unmatched: 6. Germline V gene sequence: CDR1 LGHNA, CDR2 YSLEER. The CDR3: CASSQEATSGRVEQFF. The CDR3 DNA is TGCGCCAGCAGCCAAGAAGCGACTAGCGGGAGAGTTGAGCAGTTCTTC.

This clone was counted a few times. This rearrangement joins TRBV14 to TRBJ2-7; D may be TRBD1 or TRBD2 (6 bases each). The V gene lost 2 bases and the J gene lost 6 bases, with 11 bases spanning the gap. CDR3 length: 13 residues. Germline-derived CDR1 and CDR2 are SGHDN and FVKESK. CDR3 bases: TGTGCCAGCAGCCAAAGGGGGGAGTCCGAGCAGTACTTC. This codes for CASSQRGESEQYF.